These T cell receptor beta chains were read from a single sample in a study of T cells in Graves' hyperthyroidism and ophthalmopathy. TCRdb called the multiplex PCR reads again in MiXCR, with one record for every CDR3 protein. This sample yields 500,000 to 550,000 distinct CDR3 sequences, of which under 25% are seen a single time; 26% belongs to the top ten. The sequenced material came from blood. The receptors here all came from a man in his late teens or twenties with Graves' hyperthyroidism. Both conserved end residues are part of each CDR3. Each record gives: V gene, CDR3 protein.

TRBV10-2	CASKMLGTGELFF
TRBV24-1	CATRQGSEAFF
TRBV6-1	CASSGVDTRGTIYF
TRBV6-1	CASSPHRGGETQYF
TRBV12-5	CASGLNSDRYNEQFF
TRBV6-5	CASSYPGQDKAFF
TRBV9	CASSVVPGTGYGETQYF
TRBV14	CASSQDSLTPYTGELFF
TRBV6-5	CASRLTQNYGYTF
TRBV6-5	CASSYGAGGGYEQYF
TRBV5-4	CASSLASRAGANVLTF
TRBV19	CASRQGAQPQHF
TRBV28	CASSPYPLDSRLSGANVLTF
TRBV20-1	CSAPTRQGKNTEAFF
TRBV7-6	CASSWEGSNSPLHF
TRBV11-2	CASSLGQGVREQYF
TRBV5-7	CASSQGGYDYGYTF
TRBV6-2/TRBV6-3	CASRIRVPQETQYF
TRBV5-1	CASSLTDREDYEQYF
TRBV19	CASSRSGTGDQPQHF
TRBV6-1	CASSRTETGQPQHF
TRBV7-9	CASSLVSIEETQYF
TRBV6-5	CASSYRVRKETQYF
TRBV7-2	CASSFQMTGGTEAFF
TRBV12-3/TRBV12-4	CASRFTGGTEAFF
TRBV5-1	CASSLGHSVDYEQYF
TRBV2	CASSPDGGGYEQYF
TRBV12-3/TRBV12-4	CASSQTGPGELFF
TRBV19	CASSSTGRHEQYF
TRBV18	CASSRGQETHEQYF
TRBV12-3/TRBV12-4	CASSLLGILKNTEAFF
TRBV2	CASAGSTNTEAFF
TRBV20-1	CSAPLTGSKNTEAFF
TRBV27	CASHPTGEVDGNTIYF
TRBV7-8	CASSPNNRNTGELFF
TRBV6-1	CASSPTSGGFTGELFF
TRBV10-1	CASSTSSGQTYEQYF
TRBV7-2	CASSLRQGGYGYTF
TRBV7-2	CASSFIQGLGNTIYF
TRBV12-5	CASGLVRGETNDGYTF
TRBV28	CASSPLRDRTEAFF
TRBV6-5	CASSYGTGLNTEAFF
TRBV4-2	CASSPIAGDDEQYF
TRBV7-2	CASSLAAIQETQYF
TRBV9	CASSASRGGNTGELFF
TRBV28	CASSLYRGDEKLFF
TRBV12-3/TRBV12-4	CASRATSGGGETQYF
TRBV3-1	CASSQDRTSSGGSYEQYF
TRBV29-1	CSVDASTYLYGYTF
TRBV2	CASSDPPQPQHF
TRBV6-2/TRBV6-3	CASSSNAGEGEQYF
TRBV12-3/TRBV12-4	CASSLPGQFGNTIYF
TRBV3-1	CASSQGNRNTEAFF
TRBV27	CASSLVLGKSYEQYF